Here is one TCR beta chain with its context. Its specificity is unknown. A much bigger clone sits one base away, suggesting this may be a read error. The template was RNA from unsorted bulk tissue. The normal lung tissue was taken more than 3 cm from the tumor edge. A modified ARM-PCR protocol with three rounds of nested PCR amplified TCRbeta. TCRdb recomputed calls from the multiplex PCR reads with MiXCR, one row per CDR3 protein. The data hold about 98,000 distinct CDR3 sequences, with less than 85% observed a single time. The data stem from a study of tumor and adjacent non-tumor tissue in lung cancer. In the study overall: Stage I to III disease affected 9 to 10 men and roughly 5 women aged roughly 31 to 80.

Regarding the study as a whole: Top 100 clones took a larger repertoire share in normal lung. Compared with tumor, normal lung showed significantly lower TCR diversity. Shorter survival was associated with higher TCR diversity in tumors.

The V gene's germline CDR1 is SEHNR and CDR2 FQNEAQ (reference sequence). This CDR3 has 16 amino acids. The sequenced material came from distant non-tumor lung tissue. This chain links TRBV7-9 with TRBJ1-2; 7 bases align to TRBD1. This TCR was recovered from a man between 60 and 70 years old with small cell lung cancer. Here the CDR3 reads CARSLESGQPFGGYTF. The DNA of the CDR3 is TGTGCCAGGAGCTTAGAGTCGGGACAGCCTTTTGGTGGCTACACCTTC.